This T cell receptor beta chain stems from a study of T cells in Graves' hyperthyroidism and ophthalmopathy. Whole-study findings and limits: Most expanded thyroid clonotypes above 0.001 recurred in blood. Through a model of 13 V-J features, ophthalmopathy was separated from stable hyperthyroidism.

Together with thyroid ultrasound, orbital computed tomography, serum thyroxine and TRAb, clinical symptoms were used for diagnoses. The blood sample dates from first hyperthyroidism diagnosis, preceding any ophthalmopathy symptoms. This clonotype was seen many times. Its specificity is unknown. Germline V gene sequence: CDR1 SNHLY, CDR2 FYNNEI. The V gene lost 5 bases and the J gene lost 4 bases, with 12 bases spanning the gap. CDR3 length equals 13 residues. RNA transcripts gave rise to amplified TCR beta CDR3 regions. First-round RT-PCR with HTBI primers amplified the TCR CDR3 region. TCRdb used MiXCR to reprocess the multiplex PCR reads, holding one entry per CDR3 protein. The sample lists around 350,000 distinct CDR3 sequences, less than 20% occurring once.

The sample comprised blood. The sequence was collected from a woman aged 18-29 years with Graves' hyperthyroidism that later progressed to Graves' ophthalmopathy. The rearrangement uses TRBV2 and TRBJ2-7; tentative D call: TRBD1 (5 bases). The CDR3 DNA reads as TGTGCCAGCAGTAAGGGCCAGGGATACGAGCAGTACTTC. Its translation is CASSKGQGYEQYF. Together with reference TRBV2 and TRBJ2-7, the CDR3 gives the full variable domain: EPEVTQTPSHQVTQMGQEVILRCVPISNHLYFYWYRQILGQKVEFLVSFYNNEISEKSEIFDDQFSVERPDGSNFTLKIRSTKLEDSAMYFCASSKGQGYEQYFGPGTRLTVT.